Following are 22 T cell receptor beta chains from one sample sequenced in a study of blood T cells in healthy people across ages. Together with a sample-barcoded 5' primer, a J-beta primer mix was included in a second PCR lasting about 6 to 11 cycles. Each CDR3 protein gets one entry after TCRdb re-called the 5' RACE reads with MiXCR. The data contain over 1.5 million distinct CDR3 sequences, about 49% of them singletons. Sequences were obtained from blood. These receptors came from a woman in her thirties or forties in good health.

V gene TRBV9 combines with J gene TRBJ2-3, with D possibly TRBD1 on 6 matching bases. There are 16 residues in the CDR3. CDR1 SGDLS and CDR2 YYNGEE come from the germline V gene. Deletions cut 1 base from V and 0 bases from J, with 12 bases between. The CDR3 bases are TGTGCCAGCAGCGTACGAATAGGGACAAGCACAGATACGCAGTATTTT. It yields the protein CASSVRIGTSTDTQYF. Supplemented by reference TRBV9 and TRBJ2-3, the full variable domain reads DSGVTQTPKHLITATGQRVTLRCSPRSGDLSVYWYQQSLDQGLQFLIQYYNGEERAKGNILERFSAQQFPDLHSELNLSSLELGDSALYFCASSVRIGTSTDTQYFGPGTRLTVL.

This chain joins TRBV28 and TRBJ2-3, with D perhaps assigned TRBD1 or TRBD2 (7 bases each). With 4 bases removed from V and 13 bases from J, the gap between germline ends came to 21 bases. The CDR3 has 14 amino acids. In germline, CDR1 is MDHEN, CDR2 SYDVKM. The CDR3 loop reads CASSSPHRGGYEYF. The CDR3 bases are TGTGCCAGCAGTTCCCCACACAGGGGAGGGTATGAGTATTTT.

V gene TRBV4-2 combines with J gene TRBJ2-7; the match to TRBD2 covers 10 bases. The J segment lost 1 base and the V segment lost 1 base, leaving 4 bases of the junction unmatched. Per the germline V gene, CDR1 is LGHNA and CDR2 is YNFKEQ. The CDR3 sequence is 16 residues long. The CDR3 nucleotides are TGTGCCAGCAGCCAAGCAGCTAGCGGGGGTTCCTACGAGCAGTACTTC. It is translated as CASSQAASGGSYEQYF.

This chain uses TRBV20-1 with TRBJ2-4, with TRBD1 matching over 9 bases. The ends lost 0 bases at V and 11 bases at J; junction bases unmatched: 5. Looked up from germline, CDR1 is DFQATT and CDR2 is SNEGSKA (reference sequence). This CDR3 contains 13 residues. CDR3 protein: CSARDYTGGLQYF. CDR3 bases: TGCAGTGCTAGAGATTATACAGGGGGCCTTCAGTACTTC.

The chain is built from TRBV15 and TRBJ2-3; perhaps D is TRBD1 or TRBD2 (5 bases each). Germline V CDR1 and CDR2: LNHNV, YYDKDF (reference sequence). The CDR3 is made up of 16 amino acids. The V and J ends lost 2 bases and 6 bases respectively, with 18 bases between them. The CDR3 DNA sequence: TGTGCCACCAGCAGAATGGGACGCCCAAAGGTGGATACGCAGTATTTT. This gives the protein CATSRMGRPKVDTQYF.

The J gene is TRBJ1-2, the V gene TRBV12-3 or TRBV12-4, with a weak D call TRBD1 (5 bases). V lost 4 bases and J 4 bases, leaving 10 bases between the germline ends. The CDR3 extends over 13 amino acids. The CDR3 DNA follows: TGTGCCAGCAGTTCAGGGTACAGCTATGGCTACACCTTC. This encodes CASSSGYSYGYTF.

This clonotype was observed a handful of times. CDR3 sequence reads: CASSRRLAGGPDTQYF. The DNA for the CDR3 is TGCGCCAGCAGCCGCCGACTAGCGGGGGGGCCAGATACGCAGTATTTT. This chain joins TRBV4-3 and TRBJ2-3; 14 bases are a match to TRBD2. Per the germline V gene, CDR1 is LGHNA and CDR2 is YSLEER. The CDR3 extends over 16 amino acids. V lost 4 bases and J lost 4; bases outside the gene matches: 4.

Notes on this clonotype: A much larger clone lies a single base off, so this may be a read error. V is TRBV12-3 or TRBV12-4 and J is TRBJ2-1; 8 bases line up with TRBD1. The CDR3 spans 15 residues. V lost 5 bases, J lost 9 bases, and 12 bases stayed unmatched. CDR3 nucleotides: TGTGCCAGCAGTGGCCGGCAGGGGGCAGGGGCTGAGCAGTTCTTC. It is translated as CASSGRQGAGAEQFF.

There are a few counts of this clonotype. As DNA, the CDR3 is TGTGCCAGCAGCTTAGGGACAAAAGTCTACGAGCAGTACTTC. It yields the protein CASSLGTKVYEQYF. The rearrangement uses TRBV7-8 and TRBJ2-7, with D maybe TRBD1 (5 bases). Germline CDR1 reads SGHVS; CDR2 reads FQNEAQ. This CDR3 spans 14 amino acids. Trimming pared 1 base from V and 3 bases from J, leaving 10 bases between.

The table lists this clonotype with a few counts. The chain is built from TRBV20-1 and TRBJ2-7; D is unclear. The CDR3 sequence is 14 residues long. CDR1 DFQATT and CDR2 SNEGSKA come from the germline V gene (reference sequence). The V gene lost 4 bases and the J gene lost 0 bases, with 13 bases spanning the gap. CDR3 coding DNA: TGCAGTGCTAAGCAGGCGTTGAGCTCCTACGAGCAGTACTTC. It translates to CSAKQALSSYEQYF.

Here the CDR3 DNA reads TGTGCCAGCAGTTTGACAGTGGCGGATTCACCCCTCCACTTT. This encodes CASSLTVADSPLHF. V and J are TRBV28 and TRBJ1-6; tentative D call: TRBD1 (5 bases). V shed 3 bases and J shed 8 bases, with 11 bases lying between them. The germline gives CDR1 MDHEN, CDR2 SYDVKM. This CDR3 has 14 residues.

The J gene is TRBJ2-6, the V gene TRBV29-1; D unclear. CDR1 is SQVTM, CDR2 ANQGSEA, per germline. This CDR3 spans 12 amino acids. Trimming left V 6 bases short and J 0 bases short, with 3 bases between. As DNA, the CDR3 is TGCAGCGTCCTCTCTGGGGCCAACGTCCTGACTTTC. Amino acid sequence: CSVLSGANVLTF.

The V gene is TRBV20-1, the J gene TRBJ2-4; a weak D match, TRBD2 (5 bases). Germline CDR1 and CDR2: DFQATT and SNEGSKA (reference sequence). The CDR3 runs 13 residues. With 3 bases removed from V and 0 bases from J, the gap between germline ends came to 6 bases. The CDR3: CSASGVAKNIQYF. CDR3 DNA sequence: TGCAGTGCTAGCGGGGTAGCCAAAAACATTCAGTACTTC.

This rearrangement joins TRBV27 to TRBJ1-2; TRBD1 is a possible D gene (5 bases). CDR3 length equals 14 residues. Germline V lookup: CDR1 MNHEY, CDR2 SMNVEV (reference sequence). Trimming left V 5 bases short and J 4 bases short, with 14 bases between. DNA for the CDR3: TGTGCCAGCAGTGCAACCGGGACTAGCTATGGCTACACCTTC. Residues: CASSATGTSYGYTF.

The chain couples TRBV3-1 to TRBJ2-7; 9 positions agree with TRBD2. The CDR3 covers 16 residues. V was clipped by 2 bases and J by 0 bases; unmatched bases: 5. Germline V gene lookup returns CDR1 LGHDT and CDR2 YNNKEL (reference sequence). For the CDR3, the DNA is TGTGCCAGCAGCCAATTCCAGCGGGGGGTCTCCTACGAGCAGTACTTC. This codes for CASSQFQRGVSYEQYF.

This clonotype showed up just a few times. V gene TRBV21-1 combines with J gene TRBJ2-7; the D call of TRBD1 is as the table states it, not checked on the DNA. TRBV21-1 is annotated as a pseudogene. The CDR3 is 12 residues long. CDR3 bases: TGTGCCAGCACAATACAGGGGTACGAGCAGTACTTC. Translated, it gives CASTIQGYEQYF.

A single count supports this clonotype. The chain carries TRBV6-5 and TRBJ2-7; a weak D match, TRBD1 (6 bases). Per germline, CDR1 MNHEY and CDR2 SVGAGI. This CDR3 comprises 13 residues. The V gene lost 7 bases and the J gene lost 2 bases, with 12 bases spanning the gap. CDR3 DNA sequence: TGTGCCAGCAACCCGGCAGGGGCCTACGAGCAGTACTTC. Translating gives CASNPAGAYEQYF.

The rearrangement links TRBV27 to TRBJ1-2; no firm D call. The CDR3 runs 15 residues. The germline V gene encodes CDR1 MNHEY and CDR2 SMNVEV (reference sequence). Trimming took off 5 bases at V and 8 bases at J, with 21 bases between the two ends. The CDR3 sequence is CASSLLTGRTGGYTF. The CDR3 nucleotides are TGTGCCAGCAGTCTCCTCACGGGCAGAACGGGGGGCTACACCTTC.

The chain couples TRBV25-1 to TRBJ2-1, with 9 bases identical to TRBD2. The ends lost 3 bases at V and 4 bases at J; junction bases unmatched: 4. Germline CDR1 MGHDK, CDR2 SYGVNS. This CDR3 comprises 15 residues. The chain's CDR3 is CASSDRRGGYNEQFF. DNA of the CDR3: TGTGCCAGCAGTGACAGGCGGGGGGGATACAATGAGCAGTTCTTC.

The rearrangement joins TRBV19 to TRBJ2-4, with unresolved D. Germline V gene sequence: CDR1 LNHDA, CDR2 SQIVND (reference sequence). This CDR3 spans 16 amino acids. Trimming removed 4 bases from V and 0 bases from J, with 13 bases in between. CDR3 sequence: CASSNGRNLAKNIQYF. CDR3 in DNA: TGTGCCAGTAGTAATGGGCGTAATCTAGCCAAAAACATTCAGTACTTC.

Only one count was recorded for this clonotype. The chain carries TRBV4-2 and TRBJ2-3, with 12 bases lining up with TRBD1. The CDR3 spans 16 residues. The V gene end was trimmed by 6 bases and the J gene end by 3 bases; junction bases not matched to a gene: 7. Germline V CDR1 and CDR2: LGHNA, YNFKEQ. The CDR3 sequence: CASSRGDRGQTDTQYF. CDR3 nucleotides: TGTGCCAGCAGTCGCGGGGACAGGGGGCAAACAGATACGCAGTATTTT.

Only a few counts were recorded for this clonotype. The CDR3 reads CSARANRGNEQYF. CDR3 bases: TGCAGTGCTAGAGCGAACAGGGGAAACGAGCAGTACTTC. This chain joins TRBV20-1 and TRBJ2-4; TRBD1 matches at 7 bases. With the DNA end fitting TRBJ2-7 better, the J assignment may be wrong. This CDR3 has 13 residues. Germline V gene lookup returns CDR1 DFQATT and CDR2 SNEGSKA (reference sequence).